This T cell receptor (beta chain) was recorded in a study of shared clonotypes between healthy human individuals. Assay: immunoSEQ multiplex PCR; the TCRdb copy retains only in-frame clones and omits some. The sample has millions of clones, 85% to 95% seen once. Naive CD8 populations comprised CD45RO-negative cells positively selected for CCR7, excluding terminally differentiated effector memory CD45RA+ cells. Caucasian adults living in Nashville, Tennessee, provided all samples. Sequencing used naive CD8+ T cells sorted from blood. This TCR derives from a man aged 18-30 years in good health.

Written as DNA, the CDR3 is TGTGCCAGCAGTTTCCTTCGGGGGCGAGGCACTGAAGCTTTCTTT. Its protein product is CASSFLRGRGTEAFF. This chain joins TRBV27 and TRBJ1-1; weak D call: TRBD1 (6 bases). Germline V gene sequence: CDR1 MNHEY, CDR2 SMNVEV (reference sequence). V shed 3 bases and J shed 4 bases, with 15 bases lying between them. This CDR3 spans 15 amino acids.